This TCR beta chain was documented in a study of blood T cell repertoires in COVID-19. Study background: Sources were T cells, B-cell-depleted T cells, or PBMCs; the material itself was cDNA or gDNA.

Original handling: Nucleated cell number was recorded as an estimate derived from reference gene primer amplification. Here immunoSEQ multiplex PCR was the method, and the copy in TCRdb shows in-frame clones only, minus some. V, J and clone size are taken as reported in that table, and D and trimming were inferred from the DNA itself. The table shows hundreds of thousands of clones, with roughly 80% occurring only once. Losses at the gene ends were 0 bases for V and 6 bases for J; bases not matched to a gene: 5. There are 16 residues in the CDR3. Germline CDR1 SGHRS, CDR2 YFSETQ. The genes are TRBV5-1 and TRBJ2-1; TRBD2 aligns across 11 bases. This sequence originates from a woman older than 75 with active or convalescent COVID-19. The sample was peripheral blood. This CDR3 reads CASSLALAGGSNEQFF. CDR3 DNA: TGCGCCAGCAGCTTGGCTCTAGCGGGGGGCTCCAATGAGCAGTTCTTC. Full variable domain (missing parts from reference TRBV5-1 and TRBJ2-1): KAGVTQTPRYLIKTRGQQVTLSCSPISGHRSVSWYQQTPGQGLQFLFEYFSETQRNKGNFPGRFSGRQFSNSRSEMNVSTLELGDSALYLCASSLALAGGSNEQFFGPGTRLTVL.